The text below deals with one T cell receptor (beta chain). The antigen remains undetermined. The data originate from a study of OX40 agonist ivuxolimab in advanced cancers. Profiled with immunoSEQ multiplex PCR; TCRdb holds only in-frame clones, not every one. Of 57,000 or so clones in the sample, roughly 80% were seen once. Germline V lookup: CDR1 SGHTA, CDR2 FQGNSA. With V trimmed by 5 bases and J by 3 bases, 7 bases remained unmatched. This CDR3 has 14 amino acids. Study findings and constraints: Which antigen the expanded peripheral T cells recognized is unknown. Among T cells, CD8+ cells averaged more expanded clones than CD4+ cells. Doses of 0.1 to 3.0 mg/kg were accompanied by clonal expansion of CD4+ and CD8+ blood T cells by week 6.

The TCR comes from an adult with an advanced solid tumor such as melanoma, head and neck, liver or kidney cancer. The source was CD4+ or CD8+ T cells sorted from blood, collected in a trial of the OX40 agonist ivuxolimab. The gene calls are TRBV7-2 and TRBJ2-7, with 7 nucleotides matching TRBD1. CDR3 amino acids: CASSQGQDHYEQYF. CDR3 sequence (DNA): TGTGCCAGCAGCCAAGGACAGGACCACTACGAGCAGTACTTC.